Each of the 10 T cell receptor beta chains below was sequenced from the same sample in a study of blood T cell repertoires in COVID-19. Sequencing used immunoSEQ multiplex PCR; TCRdb keeps in-frame clones, though not all of them. The sample contains some 340,000 clones, roughly 87% of which appear only once. The specimen was PBMCs or T cells enriched from blood (not recorded which). The receptor source for this set is a woman in her forties or fifties who had recovered from COVID-19.

The chain uses TRBV30 and TRBJ2-3; 8 bases match TRBD2. The V segment lost 7 bases and the J segment 0 bases; nucleotides outside the gene matches: 3. Germline V lookup: CDR1 GTSNPN, CDR2 SVGIG (reference sequence). The CDR3 has 13 amino acids. This CDR3 reads CASSSGSTDTQYF. The CDR3 region has the DNA TGTGCCTCCTCTAGCGGGAGCACAGATACGCAGTATTTT.

The chain couples TRBV9 to TRBJ1-4, with TRBD1 matching over 8 bases. J was trimmed by 3 bases and V by 3 bases; bases with no gene match: 10. Germline CDR1 reads SGDLS; CDR2 reads YYNGEE. The CDR3 has 17 amino acids. CDR3 DNA: TGTGCCAGCAGCGCCCTCGGGAAGGGACAGGCTAATGAAAAACTGTTTTTT. It codes for CASSALGKGQANEKLFF.

V gene TRBV29-1 combines with J gene TRBJ1-1; D not resolved. The germline V and J ends were trimmed by 7 bases and 3 bases, with 12 bases remaining between them. In germline, CDR1 is SQVTM, CDR2 ANQGSEA. This CDR3 spans 12 amino acids. The CDR3 sequence: CSAVLLDTEAFF. CDR3 coding DNA: TGCAGCGCGGTACTATTGGACACTGAAGCTTTCTTT.

V and J are TRBV9 and TRBJ1-3, with no clear D. This CDR3 is built from 16 residues. Germline CDR1 reads SGDLS; CDR2 reads YYNGEE. The V end was cut by 0 bases, the J end by 0 bases, with 10 bases between. The CDR3 sequence is CASSVADKLSGNTIYF. The CDR3 region has the DNA TGTGCCAGCAGCGTAGCCGACAAACTCTCTGGAAACACCATATATTTT.

V is TRBV19 and J is TRBJ1-3; TRBD1 is a possible D gene (5 bases). Germline V CDR1 and CDR2: LNHDA, SQIVND (reference sequence). The CDR3 has 16 amino acids. The V end lost 3 bases, the J end lost 11 bases, and 23 bases lay between the germline ends. This CDR3 reads CASSMDPGPAGGAIYF. CDR3 nucleotides: TGTGCCAGTAGTATGGACCCGGGACCGGCCGGAGGGGCCATATATTTT.

V is TRBV27 and J is TRBJ1-2; TRBD1 aligns across 11 bases. Germline V gene lookup returns CDR1 MNHEY and CDR2 SMNVEV (reference sequence). This CDR3 is built from 14 residues. Trimming took 8 bases from V and 3 from J; bases not matched to a gene: 5. The CDR3 region is CASARTGGYYGYTF. CDR3 bases: TGTGCCAGCGCCCGGACAGGGGGCTACTATGGCTACACCTTC.

This chain uses TRBV11-2 with TRBJ2-7; TRBD2 might be the D (5 bases). CDR3 length: 15 residues. In germline, CDR1 is SGHAT, CDR2 FQNNGV. Trimming stripped 1 base from V and 2 bases from J, with 12 bases between. The chain's CDR3 is CASSLVSPGAYEQYF. The DNA of the CDR3 is TGTGCCAGCAGCTTAGTGAGCCCCGGGGCCTACGAGCAGTACTTC.

Written as DNA, the CDR3 is TGTGCCAGTCTAAGATTGAGGAACACTGAAGCTTTCTTT. This sequence encodes CASLRLRNTEAFF. The V gene is TRBV2, the J gene TRBJ1-1; no firm D call. CDR1 SNHLY and CDR2 FYNNEI come from the germline V gene. The ends were cut back, 9 bases at V and 1 base at J, with 12 bases in the middle. There are 13 residues in the CDR3.

This chain links TRBV7-8 with TRBJ1-2; 10 bases are shared with TRBD1. Germline V gene lookup returns CDR1 SGHVS and CDR2 FQNEAQ. The CDR3 extends over 14 amino acids. Trimming removed 7 bases from V and 3 bases from J; junction bases left unmatched: 5. Here the CDR3 DNA reads TGTGCCAGCACAAGGGACAGGGGTGACTATGGCTACACCTTC. Amino acids: CASTRDRGDYGYTF.

J is TRBJ1-3 and V is TRBV11-2; 9 nucleotides agree with TRBD1. The CDR3 covers 15 residues. The V gene end was trimmed by 5 bases and the J gene end by 3 bases; junction bases not matched to a gene: 5. Germline assignment: CDR1 SGHAT and CDR2 FQNNGV. The CDR3 nucleotides are TGTGCCAGCAGCACAGGGGGCGGCTATGGAAACACCATATATTTT. Translation: CASSTGGGYGNTIYF.